The present TCR beta chain was sequenced within a study of OX40 agonist ivuxolimab in advanced cancers. Germline CDR1 MGHRA, CDR2 YSYEKL. Trimming took off 4 bases at V and 4 bases at J, with 22 bases between the two ends. The length of the CDR3 is 17 residues. Cycle 7 day 1, cycle 4 day 1, and baseline were the timepoints at which blood was sampled. Clones were read by immunoSEQ multiplex PCR, and TCRdb kept only the in-frame ones, dropping some. The sample has about 46,000 clones, roughly 86% seen once. The rearrangement uses TRBV4-1 and TRBJ1-2; D is possibly TRBD1 (5 bases). The material sequenced was CD4+ or CD8+ T cells sorted from blood, taken in a trial of the OX40 agonist ivuxolimab. This receptor was identified in an adult with an advanced solid tumor such as melanoma, head and neck, liver or kidney cancer. The CDR3 loop reads CASSLRVVQGDVYGYTF. For the CDR3, the DNA is TGCGCCAGCAGCCTCCGGGTTGTGCAGGGAGATGTCTATGGCTACACCTTC.